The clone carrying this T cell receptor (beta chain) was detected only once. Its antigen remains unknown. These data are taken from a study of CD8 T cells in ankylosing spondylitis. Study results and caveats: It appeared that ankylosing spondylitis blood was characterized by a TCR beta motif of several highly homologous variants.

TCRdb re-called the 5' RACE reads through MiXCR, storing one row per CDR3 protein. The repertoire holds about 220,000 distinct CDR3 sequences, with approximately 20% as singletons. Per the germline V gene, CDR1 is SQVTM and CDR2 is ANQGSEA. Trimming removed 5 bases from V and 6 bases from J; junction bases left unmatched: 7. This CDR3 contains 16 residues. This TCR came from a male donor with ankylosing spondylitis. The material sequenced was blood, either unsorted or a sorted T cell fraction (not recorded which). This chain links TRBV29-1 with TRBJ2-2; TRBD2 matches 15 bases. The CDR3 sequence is CSVLGLAGGGAGELFF. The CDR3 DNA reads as TGCAGCGTTTTGGGACTAGCGGGAGGAGGGGCCGGGGAGCTGTTTTTT.